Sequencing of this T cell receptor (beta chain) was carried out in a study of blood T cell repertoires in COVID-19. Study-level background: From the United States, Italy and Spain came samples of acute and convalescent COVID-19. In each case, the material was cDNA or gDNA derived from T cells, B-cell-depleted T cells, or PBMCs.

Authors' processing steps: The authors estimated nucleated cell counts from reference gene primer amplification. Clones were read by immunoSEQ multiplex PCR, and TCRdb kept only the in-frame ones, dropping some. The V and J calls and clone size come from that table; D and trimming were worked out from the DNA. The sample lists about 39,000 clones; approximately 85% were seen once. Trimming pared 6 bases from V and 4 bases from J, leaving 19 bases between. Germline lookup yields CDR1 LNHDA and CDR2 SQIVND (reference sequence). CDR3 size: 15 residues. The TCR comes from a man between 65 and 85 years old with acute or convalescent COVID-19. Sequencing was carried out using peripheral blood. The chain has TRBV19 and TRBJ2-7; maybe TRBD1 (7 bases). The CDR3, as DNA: TGTGCCAGTAGGCCCCCTGGCAGGGGGGTTTACGAGCAGTACTTC. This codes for CASRPPGRGVYEQYF.